This T cell receptor (beta chain) was captured in a study of T-cell reconstitution after alpha-beta-depleted transplantation in children (dated by TCRdb to the mid-2010s). About the study as a whole: T-cell immune reconstitution after TCRalphabeta/CD19-depleted allogeneic hematopoietic cell transplantation in children was quantitatively tracked in the study by means of TCR repertoire profiling.

The meaning of the sample's treatment or condition label: allogeneic hematopoietic cell transplantation with graft depleted of TCRalphabeta T cells and CD19 B cells. The children who served as transplant recipients had been given grafts of TCRalphabeta/CD19-depleted allogeneic hematopoietic cells. At least ten counts were recorded for this clonotype. What antigen it recognizes has not been identified. No much larger clone is present one base from it, and per-base qualities are unavailable. Results and caveats for the whole study, not just this receptor: Apparently early alphabetaT-cell count recovery about two months after transplant reportedly relied on only several hundred rapidly expanded clones derived from non-depleted graft cells. Over the following months the frequencies of hyperexpanded clones went down, and after one year T-cell counts and TCRbeta diversity were mostly credited to newly produced T cells. In some patients, the high TCRbeta diversity seen at day 60 was put down to recipient T cells and intrathymic progenitors that had survived conditioning.

Preparation of the library involved PCR. The data were produced on an Illumina HiSeq 2500. To normalize quantification of the TCRbeta repertoire, the TCR libraries were built with molecular barcoding that relied on unique molecular identifiers. In-frame beta chains were kept once TCRdb had trimmed the public reads at Q25 with fastp and called clones with MiXCR. Every entry covers one CDR3 protein and lists the most common genes and DNA from its rows. In all, the sample holds about 27,000 distinct CDR3 sequences, and roughly 6% of those were seen once. The ten largest make up approximately 7% of the sample. At the junction V is shortened by 1 base and J by 3 bases; bases outside the gene matches: 6. CDR1 and CDR2 were assigned from the germline V gene as MNHEY and SVGEGT. The CDR3 holds 15 amino acids from the cysteine to the phenylalanine. The sequence is cut down to CDR3 DNA, 45 bases in frame from base 1.

The chain joins TRBV6-2 or TRBV6-3 to TRBJ2-7; the junction holds 7 bases that match TRBD1. Sequences were derived from PBMCs, mostly from graft donor cells, sampled 180 days after TCRalphabeta/CD19-depleted stem cell transplant. The sequence was collected from a male patient younger than 18 who had a stem cell transplant for acute myeloid leukemia, so the T cells may come from the graft donor. The bases are TGTGCCAGCAGTTACTACGGACAGGAGCTCTACGAGCAGTACTTC. It translates to CASSYYGQELYEQYF.